The 14 T cell receptor beta chains below come from one sample, sequenced in a study of early T cells in non-severe SARS-CoV-2 infection. TCRdb reanalysed the 5' RACE reads using MiXCR and keeps one entry per CDR3 protein. The sample lists approximately 37,000 distinct CDR3 sequences, roughly 5% occurring once. The specimen was whole blood, collected at baseline. The receptors derive from an adult who was a healthcare worker with PCR-confirmed SARS-CoV-2 infection or an uninfected control (not recorded which).

The chain has TRBV7-9 and TRBJ1-1; unclear D gene. The CDR3 has 12 amino acids. Germline values: CDR1 SEHNR, CDR2 FQNEAQ (reference sequence). V was cut by 8 bases and J by 0 bases, with 7 bases left in between. The CDR3 DNA reads TGTGCCAGCGGGCCGATGAACACTGAAGCTTTCTTT. It translates to CASGPMNTEAFF.

This clonotype has a count of ten or more. This sequence joins TRBV29-1 and TRBJ1-1; weak D call: TRBD1 (5 bases). This CDR3 has 13 residues. Trimming removed 4 bases from V and 5 bases from J, with 14 bases in between. Germline V CDR1 and CDR2: SQVTM, ANQGSEA. CDR3 in DNA: TGCAGCGTTGCCCGGGACGCTCGGACTGAAGCTTTCTTT. It specifies CSVARDARTEAFF.

This clonotype was found many times. The CDR3 sequence: CASSPPGYSYNEQFF. In DNA, the CDR3 is TGTGCCAGCAGCCCCCCTGGGTACTCCTACAATGAGCAGTTCTTC. This chain connects TRBV7-3 to TRBJ2-1; D unresolved. CDR1 and CDR2 from the germline V gene are SGHTA and FQGTGA. The CDR3 is 15 amino acids. Trimming took 5 bases from V and 0 from J, leaving 11 bases between them.

This clonotype was counted ten times or more. A read error may account for a junction end that differs from germline. The chain links TRBV7-7 to TRBJ2-3; no reliable D call. This CDR3 region has 14 residues. Germline V CDR1 and CDR2: SSHAT, FNYEAQ (reference sequence). The CDR3 spells CASSLGRLTDTQYF. The CDR3, as DNA: TGTGCTAGCAGCTTAGGGCGCCTCACAGATACGCAGTATTTT.

This clonotype has ten or more counts. The rearrangement joins TRBV30 to TRBJ2-1; 13 bases match TRBD2. V dropped 3 bases and J dropped 6; count of bases not matched to a gene: 5. Germline V gene lookup returns CDR1 GTSNPN and CDR2 SVGIG (reference sequence). The CDR3 spans 15 residues. CDR3 bases: TGTGCCTGGAGAGATAGGACTAGCGGGGGCAATGAGCAGTTCTTC. Translating it yields CAWRDRTSGGNEQFF.

This clonotype was seen repeatedly, ten times or more. The CDR3 loop is CSARERGLRNTIYF. Written as DNA, the CDR3 is TGCAGTGCTAGAGAAAGGGGGCTAAGAAACACCATATATTTT. The V and J genes are TRBV20-1 and TRBJ1-3, with 7 bases that match TRBD1. The germline CDR1 and CDR2 sequences are DFQATT and SNEGSKA (reference sequence). Losses at the gene ends were 0 bases for V and 5 bases for J; bases not matched to a gene: 4. The CDR3 is made up of 14 amino acids.

In its sample, this clonotype was seen many times. This sequence joins TRBV4-3 and TRBJ1-6; maybe TRBD1 (6 bases). Per germline, CDR1 LGHNA and CDR2 YSLEER. With 1 base removed from V and 11 bases from J, the gap between germline ends came to 21 bases. The CDR3 loop spans 17 amino acids. As DNA, the CDR3 is TGCGCCAGCAGCCAAGTTCCCAGGGGTCCTTCGATTACACCCCTCCACTTT. As protein: CASSQVPRGPSITPLHF.

This clonotype showed up just a few times. This chain connects TRBV7-2 to TRBJ2-2; TRBD1 is a possible D gene (5 bases). The CDR3 spans 12 residues. The V gene lost 6 bases and the J gene lost 5 bases, with 7 bases spanning the gap. The germline CDR1 and CDR2 sequences are SGHTA and FQGNSA. This CDR3 reads CASRKGTGELFF. CDR3 DNA: TGTGCCAGCAGGAAGGGGACCGGGGAGCTGTTTTTT. The full variable domain, with the rest looked up from reference TRBV7-2 and TRBJ2-2, is GAGVSQSPSNKVTEKGKDVELRCDPISGHTALYWYRQSLGQGLEFLIYFQGNSAPDKSGLPSDRFSAERTGGSVSTLTIQRTQQEDSAVYLCASRKGTGELFFGEGSRLTVL.

About this clonotype: A much larger clone sits a single nucleotide away, making a read error possible. The rearrangement links TRBV6-5 to TRBJ2-5; D unresolved. Germline V gene lookup returns CDR1 MNHEY and CDR2 SVGAGI. CDR3 length: 16 residues. Trimming took 4 bases from V and 1 from J, leaving 16 bases between them. The CDR3 sequence is CASSLGLVRRQETQYF. DNA of the CDR3: TGTGCCAGCAGTTTAGGGCTAGTGCGCCGCCAAGAGACCCAGTACTTC.

This clonotype appeared a few times. The chain couples TRBV27 to TRBJ1-2; perhaps TRBD1 as D (5 bases). The V end was cut by 3 bases, the J end by 0 bases, with 8 bases between. Germline lookup yields CDR1 MNHEY and CDR2 SMNVEV (reference sequence). CDR3 length: 14 residues. The chain's CDR3 is CASSLRGTNYGYTF. CDR3 in DNA: TGTGCCAGCAGTTTGAGGGGCACTAACTATGGCTACACCTTC.

The chain recombines TRBV2 with TRBJ1-3, with D uncertain. The CDR3 sequence is 14 residues long. V was cut by 7 bases and J by 0 bases, with 10 bases left in between. CDR1 SNHLY and CDR2 FYNNEI come from the germline V gene. In nucleotides, the CDR3 is TGTGCCAGCAAGGAGGACCACTCTGGAAACACCATATATTTT. Translated: CASKEDHSGNTIYF. Filled out from reference TRBV2 and TRBJ1-3, the complete variable domain reads EPEVTQTPSHQVTQMGQEVILRCVPISNHLYFYWYRQILGQKVEFLVSFYNNEISEKSEIFDDQFSVERPDGSNFTLKIRSTKLEDSAMYFCASKEDHSGNTIYFGEGSWLTVV.

There are many counts of this clonotype. The chain employs TRBV11-2 and TRBJ1-1, with TRBD1 matching 7 bases. Trimming cost V 3 bases and J 1 base; bases outside gene matches: 2. Germline CDR1 is SGHAT and CDR2 is FQNNGV. The CDR3 contains 14 residues. The CDR3 nucleotides are TGTGCCAGCAGCTTCGGGACAGAGAACACTGAAGCTTTCTTT. Translation: CASSFGTENTEAFF.

This clonotype occurred a few times. V is TRBV27 and J is TRBJ2-1; D gene unclear. The CDR3 runs 11 residues. Germline values: CDR1 MNHEY, CDR2 SMNVEV (reference sequence). The V and J ends lost 6 bases and 13 bases respectively, with 13 bases between them. DNA of the CDR3: TGTGCCAGCAGGGAACAGTTTATCCAGTTCTTC. It yields the protein CASREQFIQFF.

There are a few counts of this clonotype. V is TRBV5-6 and J is TRBJ1-1, with 8 bases matching TRBD1. The trim removed 1 base at V and 4 bases at J, leaving 9 bases unmatched. This CDR3 contains 16 residues. Germline V CDR1 and CDR2: SGHDT, YYEEEE. The CDR3 loop reads CASSLFYRGITTEAFF. In DNA, the CDR3 is TGTGCCAGCAGCTTGTTTTACAGGGGGATAACCACTGAAGCTTTCTTT.